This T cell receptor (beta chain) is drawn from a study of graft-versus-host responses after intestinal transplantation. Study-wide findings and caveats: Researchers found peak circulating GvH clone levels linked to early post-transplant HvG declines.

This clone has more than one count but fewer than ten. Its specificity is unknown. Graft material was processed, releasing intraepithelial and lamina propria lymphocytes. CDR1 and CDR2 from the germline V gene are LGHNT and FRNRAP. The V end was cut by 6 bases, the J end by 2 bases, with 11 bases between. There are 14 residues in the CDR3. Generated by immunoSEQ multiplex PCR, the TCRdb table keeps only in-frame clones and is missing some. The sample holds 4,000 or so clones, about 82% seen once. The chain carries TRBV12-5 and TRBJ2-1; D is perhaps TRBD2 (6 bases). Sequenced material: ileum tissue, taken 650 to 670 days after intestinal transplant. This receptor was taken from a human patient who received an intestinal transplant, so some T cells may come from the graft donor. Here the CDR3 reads CASGRGITYNEQFF. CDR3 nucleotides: TGTGCTAGTGGGCGGGGCATCACCTACAATGAGCAGTTCTTC.